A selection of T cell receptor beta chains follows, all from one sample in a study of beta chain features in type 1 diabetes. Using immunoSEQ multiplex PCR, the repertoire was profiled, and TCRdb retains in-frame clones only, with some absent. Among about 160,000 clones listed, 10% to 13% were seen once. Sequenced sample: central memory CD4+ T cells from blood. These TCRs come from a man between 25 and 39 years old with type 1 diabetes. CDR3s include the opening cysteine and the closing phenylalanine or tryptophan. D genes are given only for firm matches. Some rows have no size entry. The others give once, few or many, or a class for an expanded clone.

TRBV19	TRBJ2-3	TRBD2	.	TGTGCCAGTGCCCGGACTAGCGGGAGCACAGATACGCAGTATTTT	CASARTSGSTDTQYF
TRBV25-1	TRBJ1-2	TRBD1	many	TGTGCCTCAGCAAGCACAGGGGGACTCACCTTC	CASASTGGLTF
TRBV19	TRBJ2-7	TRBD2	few	TGTGCCAGTAGTAACTCGGGAGGGCCCGGCGAGCAGTACTTC	CASSNSGGPGEQYF
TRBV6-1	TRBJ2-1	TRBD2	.	TGTGCCAGCAGCGACAGCGGGAATCCCAATGAGCAGTTCTTC	CASSDSGNPNEQFF
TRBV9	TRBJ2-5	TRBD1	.	TGTGCCAGCAGCGAAACCGGGACAGGGGGCACGGAGACCCAGTACTTC	CASSETGTGGTETQYF
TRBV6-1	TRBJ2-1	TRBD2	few	TGTGCCAGCAAACTAGCGGGAGAAGGAAAGCAGTTCTTC	CASKLAGEGKQFF
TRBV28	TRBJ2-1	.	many	TGTGCCAGCAGTCGACTATCCAGCTCCTACAATGAGCAGTTCTTC	CASSRLSSSYNEQFF
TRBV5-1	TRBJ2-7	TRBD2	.	TGCGCCAGCAGCCCGAGGGGTAGCGGGAGTTACGAGCAGTACTTC	CASSPRGSGSYEQYF
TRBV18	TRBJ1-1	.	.	TGTGCCAGCTCACCTACCCTGGACAGAAAACCCGAAGCTTTCTTT	CASSPTLDRKPEAFF
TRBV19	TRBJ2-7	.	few	TGTGCCAGTAGTATTGCCAGAAACTACGAGCAGTACTTC	CASSIARNYEQYF
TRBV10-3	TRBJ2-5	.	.	TGTGCCATCAGTGAATCTCTAGCGATGGAGACCCAGTACTTC	CAISESLAMETQYF
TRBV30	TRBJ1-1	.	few	TGTGCCTGGACGAGAGGAAGCACTGAAGCTTTCTTT	CAWTRGSTEAFF
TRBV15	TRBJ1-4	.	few	TGTGCCACCAGCGGGATACAGGAATTCTCTAATGAAAAACTGTTTTTT	CATSGIQEFSNEKLFF
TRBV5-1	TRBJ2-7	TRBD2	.	TGCGCCAGCAGCCCGACTAGCGGGAGCTACGAGCAGTACTTC	CASSPTSGSYEQYF
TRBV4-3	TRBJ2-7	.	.	TGCGCCAGCAGCCGGACGGCGGGCGAGCAGTACTTC	CASSRTAGEQYF
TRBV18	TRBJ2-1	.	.	TGTGCCAGCTCACCACGGTCCGGGTCCCATGAGCAGTTCTTC	CASSPRSGSHEQFF
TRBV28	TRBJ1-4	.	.	TGTGCCAGCAGTTCCAAGAGGGTAGGAGGGAATGAAAAACTGTTTTTT	CASSSKRVGGNEKLFF
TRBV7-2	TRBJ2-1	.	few	TGTGCCAGCAGACTAGGCAATGAGCAGTTCTTC	CASRLGNEQFF
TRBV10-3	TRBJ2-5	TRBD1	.	TGTGCCATCAGTGATCCGGGACAGGGGGCCTCAGAGACCCAGTACTTC	CAISDPGQGASETQYF
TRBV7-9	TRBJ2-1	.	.	TGTGCCAGCAGCTTAGTCGGGAGAGGGAACAATGAGCAGTTCTTC	CASSLVGRGNNEQFF
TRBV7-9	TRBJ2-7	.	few	TGTGCCAGCAGCTTATCCACCTACGAGCAGTACTTC	CASSLSTYEQYF
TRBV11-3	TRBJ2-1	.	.	TGTGCCAGCAGCTTAGTGCGGGATGCGCATGAGCAGTTCTTC	CASSLVRDAHEQFF
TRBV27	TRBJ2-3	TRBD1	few	TGTGCCAGCAGTTCAAGGGACAGGATGATCGGGTCGGATACGCAGTATTTT	CASSSRDRMIGSDTQYF
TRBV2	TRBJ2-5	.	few	TGTGCCAGCAGTGAACAAGCAACGGAGACCCAGTACTTC	CASSEQATETQYF
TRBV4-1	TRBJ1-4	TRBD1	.	TGCGCCAGCAGCCGTCACACAGGGGGTACTCTTGAAAAACTGTTTTTT	CASSRHTGGTLEKLFF